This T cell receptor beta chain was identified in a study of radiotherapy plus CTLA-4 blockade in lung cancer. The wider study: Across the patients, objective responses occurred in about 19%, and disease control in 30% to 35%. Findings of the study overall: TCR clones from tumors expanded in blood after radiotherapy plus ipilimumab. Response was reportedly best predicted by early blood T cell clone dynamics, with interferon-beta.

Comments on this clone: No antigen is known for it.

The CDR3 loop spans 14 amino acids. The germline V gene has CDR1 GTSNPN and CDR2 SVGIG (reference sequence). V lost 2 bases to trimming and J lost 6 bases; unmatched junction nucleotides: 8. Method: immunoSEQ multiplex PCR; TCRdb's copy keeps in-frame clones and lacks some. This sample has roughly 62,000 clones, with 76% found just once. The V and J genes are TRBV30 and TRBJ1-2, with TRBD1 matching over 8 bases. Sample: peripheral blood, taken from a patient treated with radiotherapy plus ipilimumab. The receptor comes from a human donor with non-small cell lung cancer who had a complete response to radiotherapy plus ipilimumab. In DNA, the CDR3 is TGTGCCTGGAGTCCGGACAGGGAATATAATGGCTACACCTTC. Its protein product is CAWSPDREYNGYTF. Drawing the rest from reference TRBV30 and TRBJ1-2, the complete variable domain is SQTIHQWPATLVQPVGSPLSLECTVEGTSNPNLYWYRQAAGRGLQLLFYSVGIGQISSEVPQNLSASRPQDRQFILSSKKLLLSDSGFYLCAWSPDREYNGYTFGSGTRLTVV.